The 24 T cell receptor beta chains below were found in one sample sequenced in a study of T cell responses to AZD1222 COVID-19 vaccine. The assay was immunoSEQ multiplex PCR, and TCRdb's table has in-frame clones only and misses some. This sample has 150,000 or so clones, with roughly nine tenths found just once. The specimen comprised peripheral blood, sampled on day 0 of AZD1222 vaccination. The receptor source for this set is an adult in good health.

This clone was recorded only once. V is TRBV18 and J is TRBJ2-3; a possible D gene is TRBD2 (7 bases). CDR1 is KGHSH, CDR2 LQKENI, per germline. The CDR3 consists of 14 residues. V lost 2 bases, J lost 2 bases, and 8 bases lay in between. CDR3 DNA sequence: TGTGCCAGCTCACCAGGGGGGGCCACAGATACGCAGTATTTT. As protein: CASSPGGATDTQYF.

The V gene is TRBV7-3, the J gene TRBJ2-7; TRBD2 agrees at 10 bases. This CDR3 is 17 amino acids long. The V gene end was trimmed by 10 bases and the J gene end by 0 bases; junction bases not matched to a gene: 15. Germline V gene lookup returns CDR1 SGHTA and CDR2 FQGTGA. The CDR3 reads CAIRPGTSVRSSYEQYF. The CDR3 bases are TGTGCCATCCGACCCGGGACTAGCGTGCGCAGCTCCTACGAGCAGTACTTC.

V is TRBV6-2 or TRBV6-3 and J is TRBJ2-1; 7 bases map to TRBD1. The V segment lost 6 bases and the J segment 2 bases; nucleotides outside the gene matches: 7. Germline-derived CDR1 and CDR2 are MNHEY and SVGEGT. There are 15 residues in the CDR3. CDR3 bases: TGTGCCAGCAGCACACTAGGGACAGCCTACAATGAGCAGTTCTTC. It encodes CASSTLGTAYNEQFF.

The chain links TRBV7-9 to TRBJ2-5; 9 bases map to TRBD2. The CDR3 loop spans 16 amino acids. V was pared by 5 bases and J by 7 bases, with 14 bases of the junction left unmatched. Germline values: CDR1 SEHNR, CDR2 FQNEAQ (reference sequence). CDR3 nucleotide sequence: TGTGCCAGCAGCAATACTAAGCGGGGGGATGGGGTGACCCAGTACTTC. Translating it yields CASSNTKRGDGVTQYF.

This chain links TRBV7-2 with TRBJ2-7, with 8 bases matching TRBD2. The CDR3 is 16 amino acids. V was clipped by 5 bases and J by 1 base; unmatched bases: 10. CDR1 SGHTA and CDR2 FQGNSA come from the germline V gene. CDR3 bases: TGTGCCAGCAGCCGTCGGGGGGGAGGGCCGTCCTACGAGCAGTACTTC. This translates into CASSRRGGGPSYEQYF.

This clone was detected once. The chain couples TRBV9 to TRBJ1-1; 7 nucleotides align to TRBD1. The ends lost 3 bases at V and 3 bases at J; junction bases unmatched: 8. The CDR3 totals 15 residues. From germline, CDR1 is SGDLS and CDR2 YYNGEE. CDR3 nucleotides: TGTGCCAGCAGCGCCCAGGGGGATTTCGACACTGAAGCTTTCTTT. Translating it yields CASSAQGDFDTEAFF.

Regarding this clone: The same CDR3 also results from other DNA sequences found in this sample. V gene TRBV20-1 combines with J gene TRBJ2-5; D remains ambiguous. The CDR3 covers 10 residues. Trimming removed 6 bases from V and 2 bases from J, with 4 bases in between. Looked up from germline, CDR1 is DFQATT and CDR2 is SNEGSKA (reference sequence). CDR3 DNA sequence: TGCAGTGCACGACAAGAGACCCAGTACTTC. It yields the protein CSARQETQYF.

The chain has TRBV6-6 and TRBJ2-1; D not certain. CDR3 length: 15 amino acids. The germline gives CDR1 MNHNY, CDR2 SVGAGI (reference sequence). V lost 6 bases and J 2 bases, leaving 14 bases between the germline ends. The CDR3 loop is CASSENRVPYNEQFF. The DNA for the CDR3 is TGTGCCAGCAGCGAAAATAGAGTCCCCTACAATGAGCAGTTCTTC.

This rearrangement joins TRBV2 to TRBJ2-2; 10 bases fit TRBD1. Germline loops: CDR1 SNHLY, CDR2 FYNNEI. The CDR3 is 15 residues long. With 7 bases clipped from V and 6 bases from J, the junction kept 8 bases outside the gene matches. CDR3 DNA sequence: TGTGCCAGCAAAGGGACAGGGGTGGTCTCCGGGGAGCTGTTTTTT. Protein: CASKGTGVVSGELFF.

The chain's CDR3 is CASSVGSSPINYGYTF. For the CDR3, the DNA is TGTGCCAGCAGCGTAGGATCCTCACCCATTAACTATGGCTACACCTTC. This chain links TRBV9 with TRBJ1-2; D unresolved. V was cut by 0 bases and J by 1 base, with 13 bases left in between. From germline, CDR1 is SGDLS and CDR2 YYNGEE. CDR3 length: 16 amino acids. The full variable domain, with the rest looked up from reference TRBV9 and TRBJ1-2, is DSGVTQTPKHLITATGQRVTLRCSPRSGDLSVYWYQQSLDQGLQFLIQYYNGEERAKGNILERFSAQQFPDLHSELNLSSLELGDSALYFCASSVGSSPINYGYTFGSGTRLTVV.

The V and J genes are TRBV7-8 and TRBJ1-3; D call uncertain. The germline V gene encodes CDR1 SGHVS and CDR2 FQNEAQ. The CDR3 is made up of 13 amino acids. Trimming took off 8 bases at V and 3 bases at J, with 11 bases between the two ends. In nucleotides, the CDR3 is TGTGCCAGCGGAGAGGGCCGTGGAAACACCATATATTTT. It yields the protein CASGEGRGNTIYF.

This chain joins TRBV28 and TRBJ2-7; 10 bases fit TRBD1. CDR1 and CDR2 from the germline V gene are MDHEN and SYDVKM. This CDR3 is 18 amino acids long. J lost 3 bases, V lost 2 bases, and 13 bases had no gene match. CDR3 loop: CASSLGVLGQGSSYEQYF. The CDR3 DNA reads as TGTGCCAGCAGTTTAGGTGTGTTGGGACAGGGGTCTAGCTACGAGCAGTACTTC.

The chain has TRBV27 and TRBJ1-6, with 8 nucleotides matching TRBD1. The V segment lost 5 bases and the J segment 8 bases; nucleotides outside the gene matches: 11. The germline CDR1 and CDR2 sequences are MNHEY and SMNVEV (reference sequence). The CDR3 sequence is 16 residues long. CDR3 region: CASSPLGQVDDSPLHF. CDR3 coding DNA: TGTGCCAGCAGTCCCCTGGGACAGGTGGATGATTCACCCCTCCACTTT.

The chain carries TRBV3-1 (or the pseudogene TRBV3-2) and TRBJ1-1; D is unresolved. Trimming stripped 4 bases from V and 11 bases from J, with 17 bases between. The CDR3 extends over 13 amino acids. Per germline, CDR1 LGHDT and CDR2 YNNKEL (reference sequence). CDR3 bases: TGTGCCAGCAGCCCCCGACGTGGGTATCGCGCTTTCTTT. It translates to CASSPRRGYRAFF.

The chain couples TRBV28 to TRBJ2-7; D is undetermined. The CDR3 has 13 amino acids. CDR1 is MDHEN and CDR2 is SYDVKM in the germline V gene. The germline V and J ends were trimmed by 3 bases and 2 bases, with 8 bases remaining between them. CDR3 region: CASSFPHPYEQYF. The CDR3 DNA sequence: TGTGCCAGCAGTTTTCCCCATCCCTACGAGCAGTACTTC.

The V call is TRBV25-1, the J call TRBJ1-2, with D tentatively TRBD1 (5 bases). This CDR3 is 14 amino acids long. Trimming cost V 6 bases and J 0 bases, with 11 bases left between them. Germline lookup yields CDR1 MGHDK and CDR2 SYGVNS. The CDR3 reads CASSRDGPNYGYTF. The DNA of the CDR3 is TGTGCCAGCAGCCGGGACGGACCTAACTATGGCTACACCTTC.

The V call is TRBV28, the J call TRBJ1-5; D is undetermined. Germline CDR1 MDHEN, CDR2 SYDVKM. V dropped 6 bases and J dropped 7 bases, with 19 bases sitting between them. The length of the CDR3 is 15 residues. The CDR3 loop reads CASRFSRVRRQPQHF. In DNA, the CDR3 is TGTGCCAGCAGATTCTCCCGGGTAAGGCGACAGCCCCAGCATTTT.

The J gene is TRBJ2-7, the V gene TRBV27; D perhaps matches TRBD1 (6 bases). Trimming took 5 bases from V and 2 from J, leaving 13 bases between them. The CDR3 is made up of 14 amino acids. Germline assignment: CDR1 MNHEY and CDR2 SMNVEV (reference sequence). This CDR3 reads CASSLTGITYEQYF. The CDR3 nucleotides read TGTGCCAGCAGTCTGACAGGAATAACCTACGAGCAGTACTTC.

In its sample, this clone was seen once. V usage is TRBV3-1 (or the pseudogene TRBV3-2) and J usage is TRBJ1-6; D not resolved. Germline V gene lookup returns CDR1 LGHDT and CDR2 YNNKEL (reference sequence). Trimming took off 4 bases at V and 8 bases at J, with 6 bases between the two ends. CDR3 length: 12 amino acids. CDR3 nucleotides: TGTGCCAGCAGCCGGATGGATTCACCCCTCCACTTT. Its translation: CASSRMDSPLHF.

The rearrangement joins TRBV5-1 to TRBJ1-6; weak D call: TRBD1 (6 bases). With 0 bases removed from V and 9 bases from J, the gap between germline ends came to 13 bases. Germline V gene lookup returns CDR1 SGHRS and CDR2 YFSETQ. There are 15 residues in the CDR3. CDR3 region: CASSLVSGEVSPLHF. The CDR3, as DNA: TGCGCCAGCAGCTTGGTTTCAGGGGAGGTTTCACCCCTCCACTTT.

V gene TRBV6-2 or TRBV6-3 combines with J gene TRBJ2-7; 13 positions match TRBD2. Trimming at V came to 1 base and at J to 6 bases, leaving 12 bases not matched to a gene. CDR1 MNHEY and CDR2 SVGEGT come from the germline V gene. The CDR3 totals 18 residues. The CDR3 coding sequence is TGTGCCAGCAGTTACTGGACTAGCGGGGGACGCATCTTGAGCGAGCAGTACTTC. It codes for CASSYWTSGGRILSEQYF.

This chain links TRBV12-3 or TRBV12-4 with TRBJ1-6; D remains ambiguous. The germline V and J ends were trimmed by 5 bases and 7 bases, with 9 bases remaining between them. This CDR3 contains 13 residues. Here the CDR3 reads CASSGQINSPLHF. The CDR3, as DNA: TGTGCCAGCAGTGGGCAGATAAATTCACCCCTCCACTTT.

The chain links TRBV7-8 to TRBJ1-6, with D maybe TRBD1 (6 bases). V was trimmed by 1 base and J by 0 bases, leaving 16 bases between them. The CDR3 runs 19 residues. Germline V gene data show CDR1 as SGHVS and CDR2 as FQNEAQ. CDR3 nucleotides: TGTGCCAGCAGCTTAGATAGTATACAGGGTTCCTCCTATAATTCACCCCTCCACTTT. Amino acids: CASSLDSIQGSSYNSPLHF.

As DNA, the CDR3 is TGTGCCAGCAGCGTACTTAGTTACGAGCAGTACTTC. Translating gives CASSVLSYEQYF. The chain combines TRBV5-4 with TRBJ2-7; D gene unclear. CDR3 length: 12 residues. V lost 4 bases and J 4 bases, leaving 9 bases between the germline ends. Germline-derived CDR1 and CDR2 are SGHNT and YYREEE (reference sequence).